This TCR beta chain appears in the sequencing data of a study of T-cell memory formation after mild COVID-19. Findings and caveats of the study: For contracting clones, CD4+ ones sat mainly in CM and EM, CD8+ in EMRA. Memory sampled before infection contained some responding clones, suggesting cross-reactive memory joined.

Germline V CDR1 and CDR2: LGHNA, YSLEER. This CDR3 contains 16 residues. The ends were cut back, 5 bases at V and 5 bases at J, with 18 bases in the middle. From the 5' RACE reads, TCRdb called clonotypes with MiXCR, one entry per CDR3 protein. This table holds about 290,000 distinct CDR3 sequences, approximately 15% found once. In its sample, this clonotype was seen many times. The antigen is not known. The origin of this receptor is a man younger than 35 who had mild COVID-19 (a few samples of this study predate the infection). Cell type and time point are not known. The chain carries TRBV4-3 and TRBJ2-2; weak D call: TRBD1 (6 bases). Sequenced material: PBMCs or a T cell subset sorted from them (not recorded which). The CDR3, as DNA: TGCGCCAGCAGCGACCGACAGGTTCGCGGTACCGGGGAGCTGTTTTTT. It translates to CASSDRQVRGTGELFF.